This entry describes one T cell receptor beta chain. Germline-derived CDR1 and CDR2 are SQVTM and ANQGSEA. The CDR3 totals 11 residues. V was cut by 4 bases and J by 5 bases, with 8 bases left in between. This specimen belongs to a study of OX40 agonist ivuxolimab in advanced cancers. TCRdb's copy holds only in-frame clones and misses some; the assay was immunoSEQ multiplex PCR. The sample has about 53,000 clones; 80% to 90% are singletons. Sequencing was performed on CD4+ or CD8+ T cells sorted from blood, taken in a trial of the OX40 agonist ivuxolimab. The chain is built from TRBV29-1 and TRBJ2-5; possibly TRBD2 for D (5 bases). This receptor was identified in an adult with an advanced solid tumor such as melanoma, head and neck, liver or kidney cancer. CDR3 DNA sequence: TGCAGCGTTGTGAGAGGGGAGACCCAGTACTTC. It is translated as CSVVRGETQYF.